This TCR beta chain was captured by sequencing in a study of CD8+ T cells in alopecia areata. Study details: Tofacitinib dosing lasted 6 to 18 months, which was then followed by 6 months off drug. Study-level points and caveats: Many expanded lesional clones persisted in scalp and blood during tofacitinib treatment. Having one nonresponder leaves uncertain how baseline CD8+ expansion relates to response.

The CDR3 extends over 8 amino acids. V was trimmed by 3 bases and J by 7 bases, leaving 0 bases between them. Germline V gives CDR1 SQVTM, CDR2 ANQGSEA. Of note for this clone: Antigen unknown.

RNA was isolated and reverse transcribed to cDNA, the sequencing template. Here immunoSEQ multiplex PCR was the method, and the copy in TCRdb shows in-frame clones only, minus some. The sample lists roughly 73,000 clones, approximately 29% occurring once. Described treatment: oral pan-JAK inhibitor, 5-10 mg twice daily. The starting material was CD8+ T cells sorted from blood, obtained at week 4, from a patient treated with tofacitinib. The J gene is TRBJ1-1, the V gene TRBV29-1; no definite D call. The TCR sequence derives from a human donor with alopecia areata. The chain's CDR3 is CSVDEAFF. The CDR3 coding sequence is TGCAGCGTTGATGAAGCTTTCTTT.